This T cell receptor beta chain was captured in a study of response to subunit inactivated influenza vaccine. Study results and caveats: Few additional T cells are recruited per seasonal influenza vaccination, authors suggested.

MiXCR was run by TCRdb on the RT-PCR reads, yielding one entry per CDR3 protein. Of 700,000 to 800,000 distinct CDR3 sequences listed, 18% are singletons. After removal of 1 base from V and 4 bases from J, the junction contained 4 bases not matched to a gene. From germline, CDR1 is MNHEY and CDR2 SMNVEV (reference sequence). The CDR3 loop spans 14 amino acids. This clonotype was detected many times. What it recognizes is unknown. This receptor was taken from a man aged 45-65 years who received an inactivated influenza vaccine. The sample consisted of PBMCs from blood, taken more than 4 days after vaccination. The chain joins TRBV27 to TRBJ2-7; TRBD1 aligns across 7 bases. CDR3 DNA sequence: TGTGCCAGCAGTTTATTAGGGGGCCGGTACGAGCAGTACTTC. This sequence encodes CASSLLGGRYEQYF.